Given below is one TCR beta chain in context. What antigen it recognizes has not been identified. No base-level quality is on record; no much larger clone is a single base apart. Counted from cysteine to phenylalanine, this CDR3 has 14 amino acids. Kept here is only the CDR3 DNA, which spans 42 bases and is read in frame from base 1. Looking up the germline V gene yields CDR1 SGHDN and CDR2 FVKESK. Germline trimming: 1 base from V, 8 bases from J; junction bases outside gene matches: 4. Genomic DNA was extracted from sorted cells for sequencing of the TCRbeta CDR3 region. The immunoSEQ Assay was used to sequence the TCRbeta CDR3 regions. TCRdb holds this immuneACCESS table with in-frame rearrangements only. Some clones are missing; in checked studies, unresolved V genes explain under half, and the rest has no known cause. For this sample there are 90,000 or so clones; roughly nine tenths appear just once. The ten largest clonotypes hold 0.33% of the sample.

Patients with a history of autoimmune disease or receiving systemic immunosuppression were excluded from the trial. Peripheral blood for TCR sequencing was collected from all dose cohorts at baseline, on cycle 4 day 1, and on cycle 7 day 1. Samples were obtained from an open-label, multicenter, first-in-human phase I dose-escalation trial of ivuxolimab. Adults with locally advanced or metastatic head and neck squamous cell, hepatocellular, melanoma or renal cell carcinoma were enrolled in the trial. Before TCR sequencing, CD4+ T cells and CD8+ T cells were sorted from peripheral blood as separate populations. This record belongs to a study of OX40 agonist ivuxolimab in advanced cancers. With regard to the full study: Ivuxolimab was an agonistic, fully human IgG2 monoclonal antibody directed against OX40 (CD134), a costimulatory receptor. The dose-escalation cohort was about 83% male with a mean age of about 58 years, ranging from roughly 23 to 90. The paper covers the monotherapy dose-escalation part of the phase I ivuxolimab trial, which included N ≈ 50 patients. Of the 50 or so patients in dose escalation, approximately 20 had hepatocellular carcinoma, some 15 had melanoma, 9 had renal cell carcinoma and 9 had head and neck cancer. Patients were allowed to have had prior anti-PD-1, anti-PD-L1 or anti-CTLA-4 therapy, and 30% to 50% of the dose-escalation patients had previously received checkpoint inhibitors. The point of sequencing TCRbeta in the periphery was to test whether ivuxolimab changed TCR sequence diversity and drove clonal T-cell expansion. Partial responses were achieved by three dose-escalation patients, of whom one had hepatocellular carcinoma and two had cutaneous melanoma. Intravenous ivuxolimab was administered to patients every 2 weeks at six dose levels: 0.01, 0.1, 0.3, 1.5, 3 and 10 mg/kg.

Paper-wide results and their limitations: The antigen specificity of the peripheral T cells that underwent clonal expansion was not determined. Clonal expansion of both CD4+ and CD8+ blood T cells was observed from baseline to week 6 at doses 0.1 to 3.0 mg/kg. After ivuxolimab, CD8+ T cells had more expanded clones than CD4+ T cells on average. Low levels of normalized T-cell clonal expansion were also seen in some patients who did not respond. In the 0.1-3.0 mg/kg groups, partial responders had among the lowest normalized peripheral clonal expansion, particularly in CD8+ T cells.

Here the sequenced sample was CD4+ or CD8+ T cells sorted from blood, taken in a trial of the OX40 agonist ivuxolimab. The TCR sequence derives from an adult with an advanced solid tumor such as melanoma, head and neck, liver or kidney cancer. Here the chain combines TRBV14 and TRBJ1-4; TRBD1 aligns with 7 central bases. CDR3 sequence: CASSQGQGREKLFF. The bases are TGTGCCAGCAGCCAAGGACAGGGACGCGAAAAACTGTTTTTT.